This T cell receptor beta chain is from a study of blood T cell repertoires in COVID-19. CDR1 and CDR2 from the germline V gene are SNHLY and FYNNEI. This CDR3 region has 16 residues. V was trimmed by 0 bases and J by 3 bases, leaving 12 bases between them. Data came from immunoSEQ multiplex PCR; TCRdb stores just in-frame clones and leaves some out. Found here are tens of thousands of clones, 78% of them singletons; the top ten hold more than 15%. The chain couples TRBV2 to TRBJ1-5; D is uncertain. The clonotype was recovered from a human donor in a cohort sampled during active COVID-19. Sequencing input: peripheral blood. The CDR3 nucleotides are TGTGCCAGCAGTGAAGCGGTGGCGACACCCAATCAGCCCCAGCATTTT. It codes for CASSEAVATPNQPQHF.